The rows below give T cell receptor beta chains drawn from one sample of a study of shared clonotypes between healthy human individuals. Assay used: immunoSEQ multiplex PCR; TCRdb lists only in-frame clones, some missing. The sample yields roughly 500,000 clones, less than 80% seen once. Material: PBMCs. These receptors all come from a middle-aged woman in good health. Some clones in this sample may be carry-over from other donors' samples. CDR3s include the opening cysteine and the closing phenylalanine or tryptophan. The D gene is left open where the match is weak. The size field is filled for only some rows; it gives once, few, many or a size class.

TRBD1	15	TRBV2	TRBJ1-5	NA	TGTGCCAGCAGCTTAGGACAGGGGGGATATCAGCCCCAGCATTTT	CASSLGQGGYQPQHF
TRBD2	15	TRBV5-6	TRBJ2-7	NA	TGTGCCAGCAGCTCAATAGCGGGAGGAACGGACGAGCAGTACTTC	CASSSIAGGTDEQYF
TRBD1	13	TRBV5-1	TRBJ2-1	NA	TGCGCCAGCCTAGGACAGGGGTACAATGAGCAGTTCTTC	CASLGQGYNEQFF
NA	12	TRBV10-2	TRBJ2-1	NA	TGCGCCAGCAGTGTGGACTACAATGAGCAGTTCTTC	CASSVDYNEQFF
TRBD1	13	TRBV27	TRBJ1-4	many	TGTGCCAGCGGGACAGGGGGAATTGAAAAACTGTTTTTT	CASGTGGIEKLFF
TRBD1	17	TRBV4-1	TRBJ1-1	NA	TGCGCCAGCAGCCAGATCGGGACAGGGTCCATGAACACTGAAGCTTTCTTT	CASSQIGTGSMNTEAFF
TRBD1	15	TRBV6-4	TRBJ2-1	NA	TGTGCCAGCAGTGACGGGCCAGGGGGCCAAGGTGAGCAGTTCTTC	CASSDGPGGQGEQFF
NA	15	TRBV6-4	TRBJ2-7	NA	TGTGCCAGCAGTGATTGCCTTCCTAGCTCCTACGAGCAGTACTTC	CASSDCLPSSYEQYF
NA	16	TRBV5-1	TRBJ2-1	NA	TGCGCCAGCAGCCTGTTGTCCATGAGCTCCTACAATGAGCAGTTCTTC	CASSLLSMSSYNEQFF
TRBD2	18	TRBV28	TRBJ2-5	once	TGTGCCAGCAGTTCTTACACCGGGACTAGCGGGAGGGGAGAGACCCAGTACTTC	CASSSYTGTSGRGETQYF
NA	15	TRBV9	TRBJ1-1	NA	TGTGCCAGCAGCTATGGGGCTTGGTTTGACACTGAAGCTTTCTTT	CASSYGAWFDTEAFF
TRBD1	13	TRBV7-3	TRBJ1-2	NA	TGTGCCAGCAGCTTGGGACAGGGGTATGGCTACACCTTC	CASSLGQGYGYTF
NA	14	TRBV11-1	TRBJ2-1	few	TGTGCCAGCAGCTTAGTAGCGGATTTAGGAGAGCAGTTCTTC	CASSLVADLGEQFF
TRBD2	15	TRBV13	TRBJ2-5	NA	TGTGCCAGCAGCTTACCTTCCGGGGGGGTGGAGACCCAGTACTTC	CASSLPSGGVETQYF
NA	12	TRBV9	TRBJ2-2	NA	TGTGCCAGCAGCGTATGGTCCGGGGAGCTGTTTTTT	CASSVWSGELFF
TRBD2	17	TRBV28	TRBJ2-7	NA	TGTGCCAGCAATGATCCGGGACTAGCGGGAGGGGCCTACGAGCAGTACTTC	CASNDPGLAGGAYEQYF
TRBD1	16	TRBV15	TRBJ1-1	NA	TGTGCCACCAGCAGAGATCTTACAGGGGAGGCCACTGAAGCTTTCTTT	CATSRDLTGEATEAFF
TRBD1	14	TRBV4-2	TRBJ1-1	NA	TGTGCCAGCAGCCCGAACAGGGGAGGAACTGAAGCTTTCTTT	CASSPNRGGTEAFF
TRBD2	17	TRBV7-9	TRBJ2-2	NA	TGTGCCAGCAGCTTAGCCACTAGCGGGAGGTACACCGGGGAGCTGTTTTTT	CASSLATSGRYTGELFF
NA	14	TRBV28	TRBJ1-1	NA	TGTGCCAGCACACGACACAAAATGAACACTGAAGCTTTCTTT	CASTRHKMNTEAFF
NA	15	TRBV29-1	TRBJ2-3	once	TGCAGCGTTGAAAAAATGGAACTAGCATCAGATACGCAGTATTTT	CSVEKMELASDTQYF
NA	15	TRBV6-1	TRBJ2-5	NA	TGTGCCAGCAGTGAATTCAGGGGAGTTCAAGAGACCCAGTACTTC	CASSEFRGVQETQYF
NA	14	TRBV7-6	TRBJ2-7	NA	TGTGCCAGCAGCCCCCAGGTAGCTACCGACGAGCAGTACTTC	CASSPQVATDEQYF
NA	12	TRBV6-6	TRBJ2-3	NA	TGTGCCAGCAGTTACTCGATCGAGGGTCGGTATTTT	CASSYSIEGRYF
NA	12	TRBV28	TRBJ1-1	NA	TGTGCCAGCAGTTTCGTGGACACTGAAGCTTTCTTT	CASSFVDTEAFF
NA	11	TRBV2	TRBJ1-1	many	TGTGCCAGCAGGTGGGACACTGAAGCTTTCTTT	CASRWDTEAFF
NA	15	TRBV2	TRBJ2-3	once	TGTGCCAGCAGTGAAGCTCCACTAGGTTCAGATACGCAGTATTTT	CASSEAPLGSDTQYF
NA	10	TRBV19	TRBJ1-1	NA	TGTGCCAGTAGGGGACCCGAAGCTTTCTTT	CASRGPEAFF
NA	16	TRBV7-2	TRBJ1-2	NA	TGTGCCAGCAACCCACGGGTTTGGGCACCTAACTATGGCTACACCTTC	CASNPRVWAPNYGYTF
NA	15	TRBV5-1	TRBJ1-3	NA	TGCGCCAGCAGTTGGACGGGGGGTGCGGAAACCACCATATATTTT	CASSWTGGAETTIYF
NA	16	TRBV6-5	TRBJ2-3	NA	TGTGCCAGCAGTTACTCGATTGCGAGTAGCACAGATACGCAGTATTTT	CASSYSIASSTDTQYF
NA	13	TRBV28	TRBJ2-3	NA	TGTGCCAGCGGGAGTCCCGATTTGGATACGCAGTATTTT	CASGSPDLDTQYF
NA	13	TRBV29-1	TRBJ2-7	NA	TGCAGCGTTGAAAGTCTGGATAATTACGAGCAGTACTTC	CSVESLDNYEQYF
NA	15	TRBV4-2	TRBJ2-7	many	TGTGCCAGCAGCCAAGAAATAGACAGCTCCTACGAGCAGTACTTC	CASSQEIDSSYEQYF
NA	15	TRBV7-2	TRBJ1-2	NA	TGTGCCAGCAGCTTAGCTGTGGGGGGGGCGCATGGCTACACCTTC	CASSLAVGGAHGYTF
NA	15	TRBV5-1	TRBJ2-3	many	TGCGCCAGCAGTAGCTCCGGTTCTGAAGGAGATACGCAGTATTTT	CASSSSGSEGDTQYF
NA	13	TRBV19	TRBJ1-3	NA	TGTGCCAGTAGTACCGAGGCTGGAAACACCATATATTTT	CASSTEAGNTIYF
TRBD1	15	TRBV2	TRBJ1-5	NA	TGTGCCAGCAGGGGAGGGGGCGTAAGCAATCAGCCCCAGCATTTT	CASRGGGVSNQPQHF
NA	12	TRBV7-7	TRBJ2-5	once	TGTGCTAGCAGCTTAGAGGGCGGGACCCAGTACTTC	CASSLEGGTQYF
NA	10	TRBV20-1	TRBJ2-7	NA	TGCAGTGCTAGGGCTCGGGAGCAGTACTTC	CSARAREQYF
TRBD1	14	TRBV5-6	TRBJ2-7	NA	TGTGCCAGCAGCCCCGGGACAGGGGCCTACGAGCAGTACTTC	CASSPGTGAYEQYF
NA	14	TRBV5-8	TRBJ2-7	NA	TGTGCCAGCAGCTTGGGCCGAGTTTCCTACGAGCAGTACTTC	CASSLGRVSYEQYF
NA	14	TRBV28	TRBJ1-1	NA	TGTGCCAGCAGTCCCGAACAGGGGAACACTGAAGCTTTCTTT	CASSPEQGNTEAFF
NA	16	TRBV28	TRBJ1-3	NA	TGTGCCAGCAGTTCCCCACTTCGGGTCTCTGGAATCACCATATATTTT	CASSSPLRVSGITIYF
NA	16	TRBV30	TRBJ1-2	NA	TGTGCCTGGAGATCCCACGCCAGGATGGTTAACTATGGCTACACCTTC	CAWRSHARMVNYGYTF
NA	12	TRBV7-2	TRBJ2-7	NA	TGTGCCAGCAGCTTAACCGTACACGAGCAGTACTTC	CASSLTVHEQYF
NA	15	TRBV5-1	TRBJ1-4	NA	TGCGCCAGCAGCCGCGACGGGGGCTGGGGTGAAAAACTGTTTTTT	CASSRDGGWGEKLFF
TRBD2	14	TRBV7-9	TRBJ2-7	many	TGTGCCAGCGGCCCGGGACTAGCGGAATACGAGCAGTACTTC	CASGPGLAEYEQYF
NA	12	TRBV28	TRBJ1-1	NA	TGTGCCAGCAGTGGACTGCACACTGAAGCTTTCTTT	CASSGLHTEAFF
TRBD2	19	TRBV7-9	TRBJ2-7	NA	TGTGCCAGCAGCTTATTTGGCAGGACCCTAGCGGGAGGCCCCTACGAGCAGTACTTC	CASSLFGRTLAGGPYEQYF
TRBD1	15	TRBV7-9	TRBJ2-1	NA	TGTGCCAGCAGCCCCCCTAGGGGGCTTTACAATGAGCAGTTCTTC	CASSPPRGLYNEQFF
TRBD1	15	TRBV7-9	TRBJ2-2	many	TGTGCCAGCAGCTTAGCCAGGGGGCGACCCGGGGAGCTGTTTTTT	CASSLARGRPGELFF
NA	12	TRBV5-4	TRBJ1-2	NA	TGTGCCAGCAGCTTTGCAGGGCATGGCTACACCTTC	CASSFAGHGYTF
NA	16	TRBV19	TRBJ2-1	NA	TGTGCCAGTAGTGCGCAGGGGGGGACTATTTACAATGAGCAGTTCTTC	CASSAQGGTIYNEQFF
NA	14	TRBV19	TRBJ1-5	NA	TGTGCCAGTAGTGCATCGAGGAGCAATCAGCCCCAGCATTTT	CASSASRSNQPQHF
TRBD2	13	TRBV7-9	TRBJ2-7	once	TGTGCCAGCAGCCCGGGGGGGGACTACGAGCAGTACTTC	CASSPGGDYEQYF
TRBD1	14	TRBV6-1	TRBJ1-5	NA	TGTGCCAGCAGTACGGACAGGGGAGGACAGCCCCAGCATTTT	CASSTDRGGQPQHF
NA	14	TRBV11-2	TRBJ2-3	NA	TGTGCCAGCAGCTTAGCGTTGGCAACCTATACGCAGTATTTT	CASSLALATYTQYF
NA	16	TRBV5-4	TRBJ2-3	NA	TGTGCCAGCCTCGACGAACAGTCCGCGAGCACAGATACGCAGTATTTT	CASLDEQSASTDTQYF